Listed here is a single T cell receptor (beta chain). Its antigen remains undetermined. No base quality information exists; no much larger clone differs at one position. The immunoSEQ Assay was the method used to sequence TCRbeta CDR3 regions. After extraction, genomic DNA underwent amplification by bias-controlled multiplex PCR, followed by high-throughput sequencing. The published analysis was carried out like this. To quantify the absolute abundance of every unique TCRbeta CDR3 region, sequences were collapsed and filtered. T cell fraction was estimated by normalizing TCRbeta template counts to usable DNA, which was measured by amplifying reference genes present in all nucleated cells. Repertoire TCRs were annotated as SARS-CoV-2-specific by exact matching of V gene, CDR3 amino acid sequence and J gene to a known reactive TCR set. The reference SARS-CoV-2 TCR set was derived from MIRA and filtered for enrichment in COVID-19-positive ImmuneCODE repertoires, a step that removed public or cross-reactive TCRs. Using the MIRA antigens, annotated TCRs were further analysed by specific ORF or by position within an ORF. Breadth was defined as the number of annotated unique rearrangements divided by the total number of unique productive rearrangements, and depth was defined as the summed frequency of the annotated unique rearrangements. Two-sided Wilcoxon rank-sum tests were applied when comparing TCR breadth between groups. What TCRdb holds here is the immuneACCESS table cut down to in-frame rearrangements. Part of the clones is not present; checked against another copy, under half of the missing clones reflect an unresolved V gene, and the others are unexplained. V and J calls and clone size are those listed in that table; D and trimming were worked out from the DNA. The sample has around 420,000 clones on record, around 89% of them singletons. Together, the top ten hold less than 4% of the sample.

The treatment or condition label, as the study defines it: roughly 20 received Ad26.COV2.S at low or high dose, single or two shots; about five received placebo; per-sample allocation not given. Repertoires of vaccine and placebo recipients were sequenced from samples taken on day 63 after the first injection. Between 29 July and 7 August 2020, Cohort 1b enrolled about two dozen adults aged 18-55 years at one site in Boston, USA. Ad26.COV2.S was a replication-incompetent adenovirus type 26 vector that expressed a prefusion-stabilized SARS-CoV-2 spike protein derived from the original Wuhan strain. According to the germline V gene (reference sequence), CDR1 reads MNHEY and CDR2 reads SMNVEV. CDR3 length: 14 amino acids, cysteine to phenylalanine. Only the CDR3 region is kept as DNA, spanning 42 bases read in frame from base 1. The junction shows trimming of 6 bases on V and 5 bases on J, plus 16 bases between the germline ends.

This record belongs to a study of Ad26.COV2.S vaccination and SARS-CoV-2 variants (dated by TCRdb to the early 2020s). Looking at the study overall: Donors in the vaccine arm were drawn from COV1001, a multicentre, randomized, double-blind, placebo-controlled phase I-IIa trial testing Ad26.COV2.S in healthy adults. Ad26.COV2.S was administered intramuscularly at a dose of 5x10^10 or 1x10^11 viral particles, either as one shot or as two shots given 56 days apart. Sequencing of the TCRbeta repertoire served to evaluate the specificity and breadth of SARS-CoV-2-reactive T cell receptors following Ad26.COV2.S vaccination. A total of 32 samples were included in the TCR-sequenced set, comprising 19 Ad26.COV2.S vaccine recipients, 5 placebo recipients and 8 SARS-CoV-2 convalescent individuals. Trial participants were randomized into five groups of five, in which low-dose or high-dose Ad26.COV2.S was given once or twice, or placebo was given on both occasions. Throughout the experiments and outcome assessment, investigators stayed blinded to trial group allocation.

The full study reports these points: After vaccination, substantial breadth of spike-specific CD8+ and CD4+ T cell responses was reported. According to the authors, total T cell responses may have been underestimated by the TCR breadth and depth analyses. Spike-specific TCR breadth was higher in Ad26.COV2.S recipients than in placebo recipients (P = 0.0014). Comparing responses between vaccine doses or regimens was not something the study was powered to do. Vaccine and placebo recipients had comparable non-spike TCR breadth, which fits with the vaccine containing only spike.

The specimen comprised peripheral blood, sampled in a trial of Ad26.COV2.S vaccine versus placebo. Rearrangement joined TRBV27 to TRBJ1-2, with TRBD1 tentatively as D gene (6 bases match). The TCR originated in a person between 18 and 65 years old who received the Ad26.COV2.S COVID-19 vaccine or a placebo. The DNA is TGTGCCAGCAGGCGCGGGGGGCAGGAGTATGGCTACACCTTC. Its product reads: CASRRGGQEYGYTF.